The present T cell receptor (beta chain) was sequenced within a study of OX40 agonist ivuxolimab in advanced cancers. The V end lost 4 bases, the J end lost 7 bases, and 14 bases lay between the germline ends. The length of the CDR3 is 14 residues. The germline gives CDR1 SGHRS, CDR2 YFSETQ. Libraries were prepared by immunoSEQ multiplex PCR; TCRdb keeps only in-frame clonotypes and omits some of them. The table has approximately 66,000 clones, approximately 90% seen once. This material consisted of CD4+ or CD8+ T cells sorted from blood, taken in a trial of the OX40 agonist ivuxolimab. This receptor was identified in an adult with an advanced solid tumor such as melanoma, head and neck, liver or kidney cancer. The chain has TRBV5-1 and TRBJ2-2; D is possibly TRBD1 (6 bases). The CDR3 DNA follows: TGCGCCAGCAGCCCCCGGACAGTCCACGGGGAGCTGTTTTTT. Protein sequence: CASSPRTVHGELFF.